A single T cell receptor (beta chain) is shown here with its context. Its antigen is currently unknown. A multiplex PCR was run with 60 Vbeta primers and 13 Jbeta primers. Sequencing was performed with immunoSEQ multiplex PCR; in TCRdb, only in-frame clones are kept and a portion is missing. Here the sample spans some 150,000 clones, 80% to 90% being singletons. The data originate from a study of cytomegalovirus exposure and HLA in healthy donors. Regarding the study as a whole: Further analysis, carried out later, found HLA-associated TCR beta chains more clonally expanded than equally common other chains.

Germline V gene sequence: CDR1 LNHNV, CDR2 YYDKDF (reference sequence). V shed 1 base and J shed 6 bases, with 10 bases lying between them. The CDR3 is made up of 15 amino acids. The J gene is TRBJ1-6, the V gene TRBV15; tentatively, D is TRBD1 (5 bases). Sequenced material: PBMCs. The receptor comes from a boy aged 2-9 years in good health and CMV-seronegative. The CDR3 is CATSRAGHFNSPLHF. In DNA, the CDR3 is TGTGCCACCAGCAGAGCCGGACACTTTAATTCACCCCTCCACTTT.